Each of the 20 T cell receptor beta chains below was sequenced from the same sample in a study of T cells in Graves' hyperthyroidism and ophthalmopathy. Amplification yielded TCR beta CDR3 regions, with RNA transcripts as the source. TCR CDR3 regions were first amplified by RT-PCR with HTBI primers. TCRdb analysed the multiplex PCR reads with MiXCR anew, one entry per CDR3 protein. Here the sample spans about 570,000 distinct CDR3 sequences, more than 45% being singletons. The source material was peripheral blood or thyroid tissue (not recorded which). The receptors derive from an adult woman with Graves' disease, either hyperthyroidism or ophthalmopathy (not recorded which).

This clonotype was counted only a few times. This chain links TRBV18 with TRBJ2-7; D is unclear. V was trimmed by 8 bases and J by 2 bases, leaving 13 bases between them. CDR3 length: 13 amino acids. The germline V gene has CDR1 KGHSH and CDR2 LQKENI. CDR3 amino acids: CASRLGATYEQYF. CDR3 DNA: TGTGCCAGCCGGCTTGGAGCTACCTACGAGCAGTACTTC.

The table lists this clonotype with many counts. The V call is TRBV28, the J call TRBJ2-5; a possible D gene is TRBD2 (6 bases). V lost 3 bases, J lost 5 bases, and 13 bases lay in between. CDR3 length equals 14 residues. Germline V gene sequence: CDR1 MDHEN, CDR2 SYDVKM. CDR3 sequence: CASSFAGTRETQYF. CDR3 DNA: TGTGCCAGCAGTTTCGCGGGGACCAGGGAGACCCAGTACTTC.

The chain is built from TRBV12-3 or TRBV12-4 and TRBJ1-1; D possibly corresponds to TRBD1 (5 bases). The CDR3 is 15 amino acids. Trimming cost V 6 bases and J 2 bases, with 16 bases left between them. The CDR3: CASSREGTANTEAFF. In DNA, the CDR3 is TGTGCCAGCAGCCGGGAGGGGACCGCTAACACTGAAGCTTTCTTT.

This clonotype has a count of ten or more. The rearrangement uses TRBV27 and TRBJ2-5; no definite D call. Trimming stripped 10 bases from V and 10 bases from J, with 25 bases between. The CDR3 is 14 residues long. CDR1 is MNHEY, CDR2 SMNVEV, per germline (reference sequence). The DNA of the CDR3 is TGTGCCACCCTACCGGCCGCGGCCCCTAGGATCCAGTACTTC. This codes for CATLPAAAPRIQYF.

The chain has TRBV11-1 and TRBJ1-1; D not certain. The CDR3 runs 12 residues. V lost 0 bases to trimming and J lost 4 bases, with 3 bases between them. CDR1 and CDR2 (germline): SGHAT, FQDESV (reference sequence). In DNA form, the CDR3 reads TGTGCCAGCAGCTTAGCAGCCACTGAAGCTTTCTTT. Translated: CASSLAATEAFF.

The chain uses TRBV10-3 and TRBJ2-7, with TRBD1 identical over 9 bases. The length of the CDR3 is 15 residues. Germline trimming cut 10 bases from V and 0 bases from J; bases unmatched to any gene: 10. Germline V gene data show CDR1 as ENHRY and CDR2 as SYGVKD. The DNA of the CDR3 is TGTGCCAGCTCACCGACAGGGGGAAACTCCTACGAGCAGTACTTC. Protein product: CASSPTGGNSYEQYF.

The DNA of the CDR3 is TGTGCCAGTAGTGTGGAACTAGCGGGAGGCGCTGAGACCCAGTACTTC. This sequence encodes CASSVELAGGAETQYF. The chain carries TRBV19 and TRBJ2-5; 12 bases fit TRBD2. V was pared by 5 bases and J by 5 bases, with 9 bases of the junction left unmatched. This CDR3 is built from 16 residues. Germline loops: CDR1 LNHDA, CDR2 SQIVND (reference sequence).

This clonotype has at least ten counts. V gene TRBV4-2 combines with J gene TRBJ1-4; the match to TRBD1 covers 9 bases. The CDR3 extends over 14 amino acids. Germline V gene data show CDR1 as LGHNA and CDR2 as YNFKEQ. After removal of 4 bases from V and 8 bases from J, the junction contained 5 bases not matched to a gene. The CDR3 bases are TGTGCCAGCAGCCCCGGGACAGGGAAAGAAAAACTGTTTTTT. It yields the protein CASSPGTGKEKLFF.

Many counts were recorded for this clonotype. This chain uses TRBV4-2 with TRBJ2-2, with D uncertain. Germline V lookup: CDR1 LGHNA, CDR2 YNFKEQ. The V end was cut by 0 bases, the J end by 2 bases, with 4 bases between. The CDR3 extends over 14 amino acids. As DNA, the CDR3 is TGTGCCAGCAGCCAAGACATAAACACCGGGGAGCTGTTTTTT. It yields the protein CASSQDINTGELFF.

About this clonotype: The CDR3 carries no conserved terminal phenylalanine or tryptophan, so it likely arises from a read error. Because the CDR3's place on the DNA is in doubt, the DNA is left out and the CDR3 is given as listed by TCRdb. V usage is TRBV7-9 and J usage is TRBJ2-5; TRBD1 reflects the table's D call only, with no check against the DNA. Germline V gene sequence: CDR1 SEHNR, CDR2 FQNEAQ (reference sequence). The CDR3 is 12 amino acids long, termini counted. The CDR3 here is CASSPTGQGVYY.

V usage is TRBV11-3 and J usage is TRBJ2-7; 8 nucleotides line up with TRBD1. CDR3 length: 18 amino acids. V dropped 1 base and J dropped 1; count of bases not matched to a gene: 12. The V gene's germline CDR1 is SGHNT and CDR2 YENEEA. CDR3: CASSLAGAGGFLSYEQYF. The CDR3 DNA reads as TGTGCCAGCAGCTTAGCAGGTGCAGGGGGCTTTCTGTCCTACGAGCAGTACTTC.

The chain couples TRBV28 to TRBJ2-7; 7 nucleotides align to TRBD1. The CDR3 extends over 13 amino acids. After removal of 5 bases from V and 3 bases from J, the junction contained 4 bases not matched to a gene. Germline values: CDR1 MDHEN, CDR2 SYDVKM. CDR3 nucleotides: TGTGCCAGCAGTAACGGACAGGTCTACGAGCAGTACTTC. This encodes CASSNGQVYEQYF.

This clonotype has a count of ten or more. The chain recombines TRBV20-1 with TRBJ2-5; TRBD1 might be the D (6 bases). V was trimmed by 6 bases and J by 0 bases, leaving 17 bases between them. Germline V gene sequence: CDR1 DFQATT, CDR2 SNEGSKA (reference sequence). The CDR3 contains 15 residues. CDR3 in amino acids: CSALSQTGNQETQYF. The CDR3 DNA reads as TGCAGTGCCTTGTCTCAGACAGGAAACCAAGAGACCCAGTACTTC.

The rearrangement joins TRBV19 to TRBJ1-1; D gene ambiguous. V was clipped by 2 bases and J by 1 base, with 5 bases between them. This CDR3 spans 13 amino acids. Germline V gene sequence: CDR1 LNHDA, CDR2 SQIVND (reference sequence). The DNA for the CDR3 is TGTGCCAGTAGTATACTTGGGAACACTGAAGCTTTCTTT. Translating it yields CASSILGNTEAFF.

The chain recombines TRBV14 with TRBJ1-6; 11 bases are a match to TRBD1. The CDR3 runs to 16 residues. Germline V gives CDR1 SGHDN, CDR2 FVKESK. V shed 4 bases, J shed 8 bases, and the junction held 7 bases outside the gene matches. The CDR3 DNA is TGTGCCAGCAGCCGCCGGGACAGGGGGTATCATTCACCCCTCCACTTT. Translation: CASSRRDRGYHSPLHF. Full variable domain (missing parts from reference TRBV14 and TRBJ1-6): EAGVTQFPSHSVIEKGQTVTLRCDPISGHDNLYWYRRVMGKEIKFLLHFVKESKQDESGMPNNRFLAERTGGTYSTLKVQPAELEDSGVYFCASSRRDRGYHSPLHFGNGTRLTVT.

At least ten counts were recorded for this clonotype. The chain is built from TRBV29-1 and TRBJ1-6; 10 nucleotides agree with TRBD1. CDR1 is SQVTM and CDR2 is ANQGSEA in the germline V gene. The CDR3 spans 14 residues. V trimming: 5 bases; J trimming: 5 bases; junction bases outside the gene matches: 3. In DNA, the CDR3 is TGCAGCGTTTCCGGGACAGGGGATAATTCACCCCTCCACTTT. Translating gives CSVSGTGDNSPLHF.

The chain links TRBV20-1 to TRBJ2-2; 7 bases are shared with TRBD2. The CDR3 loop spans 15 amino acids. With V trimmed by 0 bases and J by 7 bases, 8 bases remained unmatched. CDR1 is DFQATT, CDR2 SNEGSKA, per germline (reference sequence). CDR3 DNA sequence: TGCAGTGCTAGAGACGCGCGGGAGTTAAACGGGGAGCTGTTTTTT. Amino acids: CSARDARELNGELFF.

The rearrangement links TRBV29-1 to TRBJ2-5; possibly TRBD2 for D (7 bases). CDR1 SQVTM and CDR2 ANQGSEA come from the germline V gene. The CDR3 is made up of 13 amino acids. The V end lost 1 base, the J end lost 7 bases, and 13 bases lay between the germline ends. CDR3 in DNA: TGCAGCGTTGAAGTTGCAGGGGAGGGGACCCAGTACTTC. Translating gives CSVEVAGEGTQYF. The full variable domain, with the rest looked up from reference TRBV29-1 and TRBJ2-5, is SAVISQKPSRDICQRGTSLTIQCQVDSQVTMMFWYRQQPGQSLTLIATANQGSEATYESGFVIDKFPISRPNLTFSTLTVSNMSPEDSSIYLCSVEVAGEGTQYFGPGTRLLVL.

V and J are TRBV10-3 and TRBJ1-1, with 10 bases fitting TRBD1. The V gene's germline CDR1 is ENHRY and CDR2 SYGVKD. This CDR3 comprises 14 residues. V shed 5 bases, J shed 5 bases, and the junction held 5 bases outside the gene matches. The CDR3 is CAISFGQGGTEAFF. Here the CDR3 DNA reads TGTGCCATCAGTTTTGGACAGGGGGGAACTGAAGCTTTCTTT.

This clonotype occurred many times. The rearrangement uses TRBV15 and TRBJ1-1; TRBD1 matches 8 bases. Per the germline V gene, CDR1 is LNHNV and CDR2 is YYDKDF (reference sequence). V lost 3 bases, J lost 1 base, and 1 base stayed unmatched. The CDR3 length is 14 residues. The CDR3: CATSSGQGNTEAFF. In DNA form, the CDR3 reads TGTGCCACCAGCAGCGGACAGGGGAACACTGAAGCTTTCTTT.